A selection of T cell receptor beta chains follows, all from one sample in a study of T cell responses to AZD1222 COVID-19 vaccine. The repertoire was sequenced with immunoSEQ multiplex PCR; TCRdb's copy has only in-frame clones and lacks some. The sample lists about 220,000 clones; roughly 91% were seen once. The material sequenced was peripheral blood, taken on day 0 of MenACWY control vaccination. These receptors all stem from an adult in good health. CDR3s include the opening cysteine and the closing phenylalanine or tryptophan. A D gene is named only where the DNA matches it firmly. The size of a clone is reported for some rows only, either as once, few or many, or as a class for expanded clones.

d_gene,j_gene,len,abundance,v_gene,CDR3aa,CDR3nt
NA,TRBJ2-3,14,NA,TRBV6-5,CASSTLARGDTQYF,TGTGCCAGCAGTACGCTAGCTCGGGGAGATACGCAGTATTTT
TRBD1,TRBJ1-4,15,NA,TRBV7-2,CASSLMGQGGEKLFF,TGTGCCAGCAGCTTAATGGGACAGGGCGGTGAAAAACTGTTTTTT
TRBD1,TRBJ2-7,15,NA,TRBV5-1,CASSFRQGAIYEQYF,TGCGCCAGCAGCTTCCGACAGGGGGCGATCTACGAGCAGTACTTC
NA,TRBJ2-7,11,NA,TRBV30,CAWSVVGEQYF,TGTGCCTGGAGTGTTGTGGGGGAGCAGTACTTC
NA,TRBJ1-5,17,NA,TRBV7-2,CASSLALKGQGAQPQHF,TGTGCCAGCAGCTTAGCGCTTAAAGGGCAGGGAGCCCAGCCCCAGCATTTT
TRBD2,TRBJ2-1,15,NA,TRBV19,CASSIRDSRGVEQFF,TGTGCCAGTAGTATTAGGGATAGCCGGGGGGTTGAGCAGTTCTTC
TRBD1,TRBJ1-1,14,NA,TRBV28,CASRRQGQNTEAFF,TGTGCCAGCAGGCGACAGGGACAGAACACTGAAGCTTTCTTT
TRBD2,TRBJ2-3,15,NA,TRBV7-2,CASSLSLAAADTQYF,TGTGCCAGCAGCTTAAGCCTAGCGGCGGCAGATACGCAGTATTTT
TRBD1,TRBJ1-4,14,NA,TRBV19,CASSTQGAGEKLFF,TGTGCCAGTAGTACTCAGGGGGCGGGTGAAAAACTGTTTTTT
NA,TRBJ1-1,12,once,TRBV2,CASSPGIVGAFF,TGTGCCAGCAGTCCTGGAATTGTCGGAGCTTTCTTT
NA,TRBJ2-1,12,NA,TRBV6-5,CASSYSGTGQFF,TGTGCCAGCAGTTACTCTGGGACCGGGCAGTTCTTC
TRBD1,TRBJ1-3,16,NA,TRBV5-4,CASSRAQGAVRNTIYF,TGTGCCAGCAGCAGGGCCCAGGGGGCCGTCAGAAACACCATATATTTT
NA,TRBJ1-2,16,NA,TRBV4-1,CASSQALGRTYYGYTF,TGCGCCAGCAGCCAAGCCCTCGGCAGGACCTACTATGGCTACACCTTC
NA,TRBJ1-3,14,NA,TRBV6-1,CASSEGGSGNTIYF,TGTGCCAGCAGTGAAGGGGGCTCTGGAAACACCATATATTTT
NA,TRBJ2-2,18,NA,TRBV7-2,CASSFPLPARPNTGELFF,TGTGCCAGCAGCTTCCCCCTTCCGGCCAGACCGAACACCGGGGAGCTGTTTTTT
NA,TRBJ1-3,14,NA,TRBV9,CASSVAGTGNTIYF,TGTGCCAGCAGCGTAGCAGGCACTGGAAACACCATATATTTT
NA,TRBJ1-2,14,NA,TRBV5-1,CASSASTLNYGYTF,TGCGCCAGCAGCGCCTCGACACTAAACTATGGCTACACCTTC
NA,TRBJ1-1,12,NA,TRBV2,CASITGVQEAFF,TGTGCCAGCATTACCGGGGTACAGGAAGCTTTCTTT
NA,TRBJ1-2,12,few,TRBV5-4,CASSLDSYGYTF,TGTGCCAGCAGCTTGGACAGCTATGGCTACACCTTC
NA,TRBJ1-4,13,NA,TRBV28,CASSFQDLEKLFF,TGTGCCAGCAGTTTTCAGGACTTGGAAAAACTGTTTTTT
NA,TRBJ2-7,14,NA,TRBV28,CASSLGGPPGEQYF,TGTGCCAGCAGTCTCGGCGGGCCCCCTGGCGAGCAGTACTTC
NA,TRBJ2-5,14,once,TRBV3-1/TRBV3-2,CASSHLTNQETQYF,TGTGCCAGCAGCCACTTAACAAACCAAGAGACCCAGTACTTC
NA,TRBJ2-5,11,few,TRBV30,CAWSAPPAQYF,TGTGCCTGGAGTGCCCCCCCAGCCCAGTACTTC
TRBD1,TRBJ1-5,17,NA,TRBV6-2/TRBV6-3,CASSPQGASRANQPQHF,TGTGCCAGCAGTCCACAGGGGGCGAGCAGGGCCAATCAGCCCCAGCATTTT
NA,TRBJ1-5,18,NA,TRBV30,CAWSLFRSGGYINQPQHF,TGTGCCTGGAGCCTCTTCCGTTCGGGGGGATATATTAATCAGCCCCAGCATTTT
NA,TRBJ2-5,13,NA,TRBV10-1,CASSDTKDETQYF,TGCGCCAGCAGTGACACGAAGGATGAGACCCAGTACTTC
NA,TRBJ1-1,13,NA,TRBV2,CASRGQGITEAFF,TGTGCCAGCCGGGGCCAGGGGATTACTGAAGCTTTCTTT
NA,TRBJ1-2,11,once,TRBV28,CASSLLNGYTF,TGTGCCAGCAGTTTATTAAATGGCTACACCTTC
TRBD1,TRBJ1-3,14,once,TRBV5-4,CASSMDRAGNTIYF,TGTGCCAGCAGCATGGACAGGGCTGGAAACACCATATATTTT
NA,TRBJ1-3,15,NA,TRBV6-5,CASSYGRTKGNTIYF,TGTGCCAGCAGTTACGGGAGAACCAAGGGAAACACCATATATTTT
TRBD1,TRBJ1-1,16,NA,TRBV4-2,CASSKSPGTVNTEAFF,TGTGCCAGCAGCAAATCCCCCGGGACAGTTAACACTGAAGCTTTCTTT
NA,TRBJ1-1,13,NA,TRBV11-2,CASSLALNTEAFF,TGTGCCAGCAGCCTTGCTTTAAACACTGAAGCTTTCTTT
TRBD2,TRBJ2-1,17,NA,TRBV5-1,CASSRRGAGGFYNEQFF,TGCGCCAGCAGCCGAAGAGGGGCGGGGGGATTCTACAATGAGCAGTTCTTC
TRBD1,TRBJ2-2,15,few,TRBV6-5,CASSRQGLVSGELFF,TGTGCCAGCAGTCGACAGGGGTTGGTGTCCGGGGAGCTGTTTTTT
TRBD1,TRBJ2-1,18,once,TRBV7-8,CASSLASPTGGSYNEQFF,TGTGCCAGCAGCTTAGCCTCCCCGACAGGGGGCTCCTACAATGAGCAGTTCTTC
TRBD2,TRBJ2-1,18,NA,TRBV30,CAWSVGFPGTMLSSEQFF,TGTGCCTGGAGTGTAGGATTCCCCGGGACTATGCTTTCCAGTGAGCAGTTCTTC
NA,TRBJ2-1,14,NA,TRBV19,CATMDYPIYNEQFF,TGTGCCACCATGGACTATCCAATTTACAATGAGCAGTTCTTC
TRBD2,TRBJ2-7,15,once,TRBV7-2,CASSSQAGLSYEQYF,TGTGCCAGCAGCTCTCAAGCGGGGCTCTCCTACGAGCAGTACTTC
NA,TRBJ1-1,15,NA,TRBV11-3,CASSTTVRDGTEAFF,TGTGCCAGCAGCACAACCGTCAGGGACGGCACTGAAGCTTTCTTT
NA,TRBJ1-3,16,NA,TRBV7-6,CASSLAGASAGNTIYF,TGTGCCAGCAGCTTAGCAGGCGCGAGCGCTGGAAACACCATATATTTT
TRBD1,TRBJ2-3,16,once,TRBV7-9,CASSLATGADTDTQYF,TGTGCCAGCAGCTTAGCGACAGGGGCCGACACAGATACGCAGTATTTT
NA,TRBJ2-5,15,NA,TRBV7-2,CASSLNGVEGETQYF,TGTGCCAGCAGCTTAAATGGAGTAGAGGGGGAGACCCAGTACTTC
NA,TRBJ2-7,18,NA,TRBV3-1/TRBV3-2,CASSQAPPRGLRSYEQYF,TGTGCCAGCAGCCAAGCCCCACCCCGGGGACTCCGATCCTACGAGCAGTACTTC
NA,TRBJ1-1,11,NA,TRBV28,CAMWGGTEAFF,TGTGCCATGTGGGGGGGCACTGAAGCTTTCTTT